This TCR beta chain was sequenced for a study of identical twins. Overall study findings and caveats: Carriage of fewer insertions was seen in abundant cord blood beta clonotypes, whereas memory repertoires showed none. Monozygotic twin pairs showed more out-of-frame TCR alpha sharing than models estimated.

TCRdb recomputed calls from the 5' RACE reads with MiXCR, one row per CDR3 protein. The sample shows 400,000 to 500,000 distinct CDR3 sequences, approximately 17% of them seen only once. CDR1 and CDR2 from the germline V gene are KGHDR and SFDVKD. After removal of 4 bases from V and 4 bases from J, the junction contained 5 bases not matched to a gene. The CDR3 is 15 residues long. Comment on this clonotype: Its antigen is as yet unknown.

This sequence joins TRBV24-1 and TRBJ2-7; TRBD2 matches at 11 bases. The sequencing sample was made of naive T cells sorted from blood. The clonotype comes from a man between 45 and 60 years old in good health. CDR3 coding DNA: TGTGCCACCAGTGAAACTAGCGGGAGTCGATACGAGCAGTACTTC. It is translated as CATSETSGSRYEQYF.